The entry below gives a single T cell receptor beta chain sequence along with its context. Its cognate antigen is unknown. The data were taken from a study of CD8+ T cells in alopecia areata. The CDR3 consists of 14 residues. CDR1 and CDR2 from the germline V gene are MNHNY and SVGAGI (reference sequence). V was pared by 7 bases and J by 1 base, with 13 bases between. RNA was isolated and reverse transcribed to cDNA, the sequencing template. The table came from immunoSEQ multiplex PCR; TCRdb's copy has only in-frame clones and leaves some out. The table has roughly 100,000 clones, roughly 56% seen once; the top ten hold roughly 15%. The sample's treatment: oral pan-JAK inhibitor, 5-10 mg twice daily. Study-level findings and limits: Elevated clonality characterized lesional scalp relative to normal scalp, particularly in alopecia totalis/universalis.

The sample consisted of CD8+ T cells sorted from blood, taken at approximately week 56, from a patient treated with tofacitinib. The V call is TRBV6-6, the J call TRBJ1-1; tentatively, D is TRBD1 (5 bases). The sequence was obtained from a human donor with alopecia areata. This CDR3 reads CASKSTASNTEAFF. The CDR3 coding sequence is TGTGCCAGCAAATCGACAGCCTCGAACACTGAAGCTTTCTTT.